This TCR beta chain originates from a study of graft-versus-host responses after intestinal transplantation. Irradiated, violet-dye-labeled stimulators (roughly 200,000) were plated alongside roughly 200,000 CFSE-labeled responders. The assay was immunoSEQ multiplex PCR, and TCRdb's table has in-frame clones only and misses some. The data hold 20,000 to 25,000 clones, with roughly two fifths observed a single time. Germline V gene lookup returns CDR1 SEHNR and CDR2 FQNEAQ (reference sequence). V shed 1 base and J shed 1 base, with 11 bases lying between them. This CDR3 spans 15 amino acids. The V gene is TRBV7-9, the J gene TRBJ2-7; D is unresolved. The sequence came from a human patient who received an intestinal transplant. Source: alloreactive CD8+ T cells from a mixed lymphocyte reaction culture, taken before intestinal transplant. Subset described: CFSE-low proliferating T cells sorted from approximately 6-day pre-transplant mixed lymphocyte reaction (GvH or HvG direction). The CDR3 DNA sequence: TGTGCCAGCAGCTTAGATGGGGTCGAGTCCTACGAGCAGTACTTC. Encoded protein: CASSLDGVESYEQYF.